These 11 T cell receptor beta chains share one sample of origin, sequenced in a study of cytomegalovirus exposure and HLA in healthy donors (dated by TCRdb to 2016 to 2017). The receptor library was made with the immunoSEQ multiplex PCR assay. For the multiplex PCR, a mixture combining 60 forward primers for TCR Vbeta segments and 13 reverse primers for TCR Jbeta segments was used. Drawn from immuneACCESS, this table holds only the in-frame rearrangements with V and J called that TCRdb kept. Clones are partly lost; checked studies trace under half to an unresolved V gene and leave the rest unexplained. This sample is represented by roughly 92,000 clones; more than 75% of them were singletons. The ten biggest clones cover about 23% of the sample. The sample consisted of PBMCs. These receptors were collected from a woman aged 50 to 60 in good health and CMV-seropositive.

V usage is TRBV11-2 and J usage is TRBJ2-7, with 9 bases fitting TRBD2. V gave up 3 bases and J gave up 3 bases; unmatched junction bases: 9. The CDR3 runs to 16 residues. Germline assignment: CDR1 SGHAT and CDR2 FQNNGV. Here the CDR3 DNA reads TGTGCCAGCAGCTTGGGACTAGCACGAAGGGGCTACGAGCAGTACGTC. Translated: CASSLGLARRGYEQYV.

The chain links TRBV13 to TRBJ2-1; D is possibly TRBD2 (5 bases). The ends were cut back, 5 bases at V and 6 bases at J, with 14 bases in the middle. The CDR3 is 14 residues long. In germline, CDR1 is PRHDT, CDR2 FYEKMQ (reference sequence). The CDR3 DNA sequence: TGTGCCAGCAGCCCACGGACTGGACCCAATGAGCAGTTCTTC. This sequence encodes CASSPRTGPNEQFF.

This clone has a single count. An end of the junction differs from the germline gene, which may be a read error. The chain combines TRBV19 with TRBJ1-1, with TRBD1 matching 7 bases. This CDR3 is 15 amino acids long. In germline, CDR1 is LNHDA, CDR2 SQIVND (reference sequence). The DNA for the CDR3 is TGTGCCTGTAGTGAAATCCAGGGGGGGAACACTGAAGCTTTCTTT. This encodes CACSEIQGGNTEAFF.

The chain uses TRBV2 and TRBJ1-1; D gene unclear. With 6 bases removed from V and 3 bases from J, the gap between germline ends came to 11 bases. CDR1 and CDR2 (germline): SNHLY, FYNNEI. The CDR3 spans 13 residues. The chain's CDR3 is CASRAVIDTEAFF. The CDR3 DNA follows: TGTGCCAGCAGGGCGGTTATCGACACTGAAGCTTTCTTT.

This chain uses TRBV14 with TRBJ2-1; D remains unclear. Germline V gives CDR1 SGHDN, CDR2 FVKESK. CDR3 length equals 13 residues. Trimming took off 1 base at V and 10 bases at J, with 11 bases between the two ends. In nucleotides, the CDR3 is TGTGCCAGCAGCCAAGCCAATACTAAAGAGCAGTTCTTC. Translation gives CASSQANTKEQFF.

The chain has TRBV11-2 and TRBJ2-1, with D tentatively TRBD1 (7 bases). V lost 3 bases to trimming and J lost 0 bases, with 9 bases between them. The germline CDR1 and CDR2 sequences are SGHAT and FQNNGV. This CDR3 has 15 amino acids. CDR3 sequence: CASSFQGGSYNEQFF. Written as DNA, the CDR3 is TGTGCCAGCAGCTTCCAGGGGGGCTCCTACAATGAGCAGTTCTTC.

This clone came up once. The rearrangement uses TRBV15 and TRBJ1-4; 9 bases match TRBD1. CDR3 length: 15 amino acids. Trimming at V came to 4 bases and at J to 8 bases, leaving 8 bases not matched to a gene. Germline values: CDR1 LNHNV, CDR2 YYDKDF (reference sequence). The DNA for the CDR3 is TGTGCCACCAGCATATGGGACAGGGTAGGCGAAAAACTGTTTTTT. It translates to CATSIWDRVGEKLFF.

This clone appeared once. The chain has TRBV9 and TRBJ1-2; the D is unclear. CDR1 and CDR2 from the germline V gene are SGDLS and YYNGEE. The V end was cut by 0 bases, the J end by 7 bases, with 19 bases between. This CDR3 comprises 16 residues. CDR3 protein: CASSVGGVEAFSGYTF. CDR3 DNA sequence: TGTGCCAGCAGCGTAGGAGGAGTTGAGGCCTTTAGTGGCTACACCTTC.

The J gene is TRBJ1-3, the V gene TRBV11-2, with 10 bases matching TRBD1. The V segment lost 2 bases and the J segment 0 bases; nucleotides outside the gene matches: 4. The CDR3 consists of 17 residues. Germline-derived CDR1 and CDR2 are SGHAT and FQNNGV. The CDR3 reads CASSLSGTGVSGNTIYF. CDR3 bases: TGTGCCAGCAGCTTATCAGGGACAGGGGTCTCTGGAAACACCATATATTTT.

The chain has TRBV6-1 and TRBJ1-1; D call uncertain. Germline CDR1 and CDR2: MNHNS and SASEGT. Trimming pared 6 bases from V and 1 base from J, leaving 9 bases between. The CDR3 runs 13 residues. Written as DNA, the CDR3 is TGTGCCAGCAGCGTTGGCACGAACACTGAAGCTTTCTTT. Its translation: CASSVGTNTEAFF.

The J gene is TRBJ1-1, the V gene TRBV5-1, with TRBD1 as a possible D gene (5 bases). The CDR3 sequence is 12 residues long. V shed 0 bases and J shed 11 bases, with 11 bases lying between them. CDR1 and CDR2 from the germline V gene are SGHRS and YFSETQ. The CDR3: CASSLGAGRAFF. CDR3 coding DNA: TGCGCCAGCAGCTTGGGGGCAGGGAGGGCTTTCTTT.